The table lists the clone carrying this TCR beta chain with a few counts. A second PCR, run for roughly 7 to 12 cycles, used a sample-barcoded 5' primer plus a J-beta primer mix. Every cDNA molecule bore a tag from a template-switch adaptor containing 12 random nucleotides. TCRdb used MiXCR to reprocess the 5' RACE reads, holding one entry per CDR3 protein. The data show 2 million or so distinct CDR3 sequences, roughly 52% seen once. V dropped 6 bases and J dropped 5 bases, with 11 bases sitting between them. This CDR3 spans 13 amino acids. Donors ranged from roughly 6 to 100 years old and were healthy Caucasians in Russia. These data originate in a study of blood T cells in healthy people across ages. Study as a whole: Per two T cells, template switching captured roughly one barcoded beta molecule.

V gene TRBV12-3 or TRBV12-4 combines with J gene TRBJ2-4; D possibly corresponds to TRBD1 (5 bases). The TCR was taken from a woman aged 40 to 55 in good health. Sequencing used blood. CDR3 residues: CASSFTGQNIQYF. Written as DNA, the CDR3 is TGTGCCAGCAGCTTTACAGGACAAAACATTCAGTACTTC.